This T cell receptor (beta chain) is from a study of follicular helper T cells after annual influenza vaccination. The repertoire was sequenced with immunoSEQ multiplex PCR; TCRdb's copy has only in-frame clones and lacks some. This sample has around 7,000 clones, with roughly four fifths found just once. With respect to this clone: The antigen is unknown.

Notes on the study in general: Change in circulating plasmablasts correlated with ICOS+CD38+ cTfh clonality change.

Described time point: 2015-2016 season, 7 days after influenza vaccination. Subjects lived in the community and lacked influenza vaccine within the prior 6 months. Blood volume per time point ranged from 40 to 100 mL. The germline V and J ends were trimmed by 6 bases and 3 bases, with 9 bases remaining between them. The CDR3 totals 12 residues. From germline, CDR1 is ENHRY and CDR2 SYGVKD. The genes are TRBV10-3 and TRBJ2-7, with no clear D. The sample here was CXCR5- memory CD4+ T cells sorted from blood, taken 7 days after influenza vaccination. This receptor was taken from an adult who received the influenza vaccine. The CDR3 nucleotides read TGTGCCATCAGCCAGCTAGGCTACGAGCAGTACTTC. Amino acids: CAISQLGYEQYF.